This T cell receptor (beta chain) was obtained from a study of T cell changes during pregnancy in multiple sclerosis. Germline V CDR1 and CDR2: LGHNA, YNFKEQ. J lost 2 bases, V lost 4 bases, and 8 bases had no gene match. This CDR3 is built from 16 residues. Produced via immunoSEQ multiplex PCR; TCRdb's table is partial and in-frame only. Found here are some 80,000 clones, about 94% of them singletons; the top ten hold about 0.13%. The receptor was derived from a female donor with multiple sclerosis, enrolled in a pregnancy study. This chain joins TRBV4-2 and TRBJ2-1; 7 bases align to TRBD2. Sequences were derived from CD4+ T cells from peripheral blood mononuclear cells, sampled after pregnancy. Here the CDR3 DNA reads TGTGCCAGCAGCCTACTACTAGCGTCCACCTACAATGAGCAGTTCTTC. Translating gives CASSLLLASTYNEQFF.